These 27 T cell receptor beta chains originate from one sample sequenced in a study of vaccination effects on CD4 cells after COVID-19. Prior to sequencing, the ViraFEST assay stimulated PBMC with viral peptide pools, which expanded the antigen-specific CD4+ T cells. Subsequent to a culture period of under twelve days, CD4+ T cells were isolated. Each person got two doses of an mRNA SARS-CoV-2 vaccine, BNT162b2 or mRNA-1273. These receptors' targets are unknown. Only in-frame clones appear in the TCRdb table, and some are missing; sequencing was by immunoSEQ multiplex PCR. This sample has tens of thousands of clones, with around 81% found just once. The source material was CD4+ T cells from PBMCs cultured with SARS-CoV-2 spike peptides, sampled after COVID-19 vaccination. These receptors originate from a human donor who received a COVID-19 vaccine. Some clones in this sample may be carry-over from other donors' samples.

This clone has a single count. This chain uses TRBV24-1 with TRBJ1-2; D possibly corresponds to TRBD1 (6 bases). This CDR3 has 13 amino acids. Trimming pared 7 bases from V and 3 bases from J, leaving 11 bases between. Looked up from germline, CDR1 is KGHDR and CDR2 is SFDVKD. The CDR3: CATSKTGYYGYTF. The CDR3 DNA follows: TGTGCCACCAGCAAAACAGGGTACTATGGCTACACCTTC.

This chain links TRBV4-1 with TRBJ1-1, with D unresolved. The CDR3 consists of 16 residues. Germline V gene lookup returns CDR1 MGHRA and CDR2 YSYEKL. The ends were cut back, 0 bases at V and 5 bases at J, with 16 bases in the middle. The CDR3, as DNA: TGCGCCAGCAGCCAAGATCTCGGAGGGCCTCGGACTGAAGCTTTCTTT. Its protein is CASSQDLGGPRTEAFF.

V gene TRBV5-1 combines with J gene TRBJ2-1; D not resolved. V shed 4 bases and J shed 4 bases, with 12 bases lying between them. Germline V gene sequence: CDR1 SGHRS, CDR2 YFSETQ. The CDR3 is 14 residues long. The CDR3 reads CASSIDTTYNEQFF. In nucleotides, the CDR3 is TGCGCCAGCAGCATAGACACAACTTACAATGAGCAGTTCTTC.

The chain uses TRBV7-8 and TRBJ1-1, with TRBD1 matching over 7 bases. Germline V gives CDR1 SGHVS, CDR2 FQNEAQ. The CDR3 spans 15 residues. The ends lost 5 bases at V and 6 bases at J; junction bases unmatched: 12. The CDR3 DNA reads TGTGCCAGCAGCAAAAGTGAGGGGGCGATCGCTGAAGCTTTCTTT. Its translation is CASSKSEGAIAEAFF.

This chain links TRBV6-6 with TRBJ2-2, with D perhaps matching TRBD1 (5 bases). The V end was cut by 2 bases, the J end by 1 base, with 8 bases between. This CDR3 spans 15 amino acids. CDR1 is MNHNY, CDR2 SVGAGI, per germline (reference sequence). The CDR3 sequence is CASSYHRRNTGELFF. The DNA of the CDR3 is TGTGCCAGCAGTTACCACAGGAGGAACACCGGGGAGCTGTTTTTT.

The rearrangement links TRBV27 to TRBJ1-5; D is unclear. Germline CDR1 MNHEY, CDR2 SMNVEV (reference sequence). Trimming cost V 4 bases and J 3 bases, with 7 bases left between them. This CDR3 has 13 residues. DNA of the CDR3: TGTGCCAGCAGTTACGACCTCAATCAGCCCCAGCATTTT. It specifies CASSYDLNQPQHF.

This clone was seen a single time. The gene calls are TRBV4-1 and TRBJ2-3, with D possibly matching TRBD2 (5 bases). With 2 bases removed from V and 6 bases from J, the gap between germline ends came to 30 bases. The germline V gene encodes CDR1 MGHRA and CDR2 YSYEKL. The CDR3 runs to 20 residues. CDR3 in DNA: TGCGCCAGCAGCCAAAGAGCCCCCCTTGCTAGAAGCGGTGTTTTGGATACGCAGTATTTT. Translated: CASSQRAPLARSGVLDTQYF.

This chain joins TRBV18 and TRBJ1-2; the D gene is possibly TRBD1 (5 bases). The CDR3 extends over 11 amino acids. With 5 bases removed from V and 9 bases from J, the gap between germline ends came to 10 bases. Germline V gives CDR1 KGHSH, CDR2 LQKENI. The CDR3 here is CASSSRQSYTF. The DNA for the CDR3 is TGTGCCAGCTCATCGAGACAGAGCTACACCTTC. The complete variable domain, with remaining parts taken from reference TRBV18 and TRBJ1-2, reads NAGVMQNPRHLVRRRGQEARLRCSPMKGHSHVYWYRQLPEEGLKFMVYLQKENIIDESGMPKERFSAEFPKEGPSILRIQQVVRGDSAAYFCASSSRQSYTFGSGTRLTVV.

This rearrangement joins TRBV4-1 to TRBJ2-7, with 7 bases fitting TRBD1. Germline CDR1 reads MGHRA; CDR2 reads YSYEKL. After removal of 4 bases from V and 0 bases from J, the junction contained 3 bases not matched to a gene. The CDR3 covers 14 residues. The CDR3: CASSPRGSSYEQYV. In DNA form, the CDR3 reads TGCGCCAGCAGCCCCAGGGGGAGCTCCTACGAGCAGTACGTC.

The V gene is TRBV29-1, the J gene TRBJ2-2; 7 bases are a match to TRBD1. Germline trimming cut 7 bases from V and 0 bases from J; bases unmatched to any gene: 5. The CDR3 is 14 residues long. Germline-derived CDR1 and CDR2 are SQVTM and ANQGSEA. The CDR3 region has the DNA TGCAGCGGGGGGACAGTCGCGAACACCGGGGAGCTGTTTTTT. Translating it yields CSGGTVANTGELFF.

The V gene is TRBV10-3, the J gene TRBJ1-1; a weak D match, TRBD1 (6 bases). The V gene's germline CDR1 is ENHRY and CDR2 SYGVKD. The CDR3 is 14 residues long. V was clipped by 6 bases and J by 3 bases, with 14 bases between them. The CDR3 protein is CAIRRTVGDTEAFF. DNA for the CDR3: TGTGCCATCAGACGGACAGTCGGGGACACTGAAGCTTTCTTT.

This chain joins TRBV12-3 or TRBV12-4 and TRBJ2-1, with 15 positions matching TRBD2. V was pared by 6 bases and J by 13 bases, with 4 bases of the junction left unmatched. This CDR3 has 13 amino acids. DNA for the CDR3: TGTGCCAGCAGGGGACTAGCGGGGGGCCCTCAGTTCTTC. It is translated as CASRGLAGGPQFF.

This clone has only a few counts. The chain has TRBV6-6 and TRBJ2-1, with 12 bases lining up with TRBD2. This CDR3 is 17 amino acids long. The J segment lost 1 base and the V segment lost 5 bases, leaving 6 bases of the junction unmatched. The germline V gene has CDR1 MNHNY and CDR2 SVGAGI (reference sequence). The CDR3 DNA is TGTGCCAGCAGTCCAGGGACTAGCGGGCTGTCCTACAATGAGCAGTTCTTC. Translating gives CASSPGTSGLSYNEQFF.

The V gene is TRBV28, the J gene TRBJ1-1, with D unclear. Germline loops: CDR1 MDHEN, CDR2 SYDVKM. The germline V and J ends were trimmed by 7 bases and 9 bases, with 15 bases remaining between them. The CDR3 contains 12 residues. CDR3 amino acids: CASTNGRSKAFF. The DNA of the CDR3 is TGTGCCAGCACAAACGGCAGGTCGAAAGCTTTCTTT.

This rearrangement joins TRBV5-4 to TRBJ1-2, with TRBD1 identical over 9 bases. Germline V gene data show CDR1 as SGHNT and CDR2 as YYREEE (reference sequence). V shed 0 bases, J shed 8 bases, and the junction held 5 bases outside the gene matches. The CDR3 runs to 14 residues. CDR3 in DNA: TGTGCCAGCAGCTTGGGGGGAACAGGGGGCGGCTACACCTTC. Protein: CASSLGGTGGGYTF.

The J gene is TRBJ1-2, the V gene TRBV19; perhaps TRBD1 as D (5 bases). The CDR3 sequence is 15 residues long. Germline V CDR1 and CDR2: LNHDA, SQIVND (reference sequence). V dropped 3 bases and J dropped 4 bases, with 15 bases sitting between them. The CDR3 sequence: CASSMLGRDSYGYTF. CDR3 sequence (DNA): TGTGCCAGTAGTATGTTGGGCAGGGATTCCTATGGCTACACCTTC.

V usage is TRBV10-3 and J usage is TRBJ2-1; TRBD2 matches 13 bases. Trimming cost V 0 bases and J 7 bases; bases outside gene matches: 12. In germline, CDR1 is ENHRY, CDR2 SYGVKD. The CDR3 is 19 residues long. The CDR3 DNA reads TGTGCCATCAGTGAGTCCTTCTCTACTAGCGGGGGGGCTCGGAATGAGCAGTTCTTC. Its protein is CAISESFSTSGGARNEQFF.

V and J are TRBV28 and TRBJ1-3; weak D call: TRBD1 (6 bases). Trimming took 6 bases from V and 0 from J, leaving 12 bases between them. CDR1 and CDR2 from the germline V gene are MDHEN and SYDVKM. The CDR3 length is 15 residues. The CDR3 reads CASRLDRHSGNTIYF. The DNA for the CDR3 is TGTGCCAGCAGGCTAGACAGGCACTCTGGAAACACCATATATTTT.

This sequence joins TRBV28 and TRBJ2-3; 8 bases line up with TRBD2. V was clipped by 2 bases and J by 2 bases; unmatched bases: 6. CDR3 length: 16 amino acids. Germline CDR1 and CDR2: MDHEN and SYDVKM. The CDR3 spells CASSLKRRGATDTQYF. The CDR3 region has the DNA TGTGCCAGCAGTTTAAAGCGGCGGGGGGCCACAGATACGCAGTATTTT.

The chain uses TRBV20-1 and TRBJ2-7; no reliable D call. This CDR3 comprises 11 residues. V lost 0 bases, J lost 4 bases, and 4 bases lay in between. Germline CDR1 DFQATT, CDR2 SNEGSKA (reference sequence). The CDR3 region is CSARENYEQYV. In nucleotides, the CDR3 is TGCAGTGCTAGAGAGAATTACGAGCAGTACGTC.

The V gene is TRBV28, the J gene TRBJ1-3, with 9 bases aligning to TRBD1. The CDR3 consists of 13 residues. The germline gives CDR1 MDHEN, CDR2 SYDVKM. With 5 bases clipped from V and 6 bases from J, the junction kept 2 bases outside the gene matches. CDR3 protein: CASSTGGENTIYF. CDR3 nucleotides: TGTGCCAGCAGTACAGGGGGCGAAAACACCATATATTTT.

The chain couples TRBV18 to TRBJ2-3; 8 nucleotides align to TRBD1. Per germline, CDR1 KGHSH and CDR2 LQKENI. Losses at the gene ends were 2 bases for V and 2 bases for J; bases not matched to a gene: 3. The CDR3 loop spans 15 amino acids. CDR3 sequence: CASSPSQGATDTQYF. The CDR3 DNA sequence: TGTGCCAGCTCACCATCTCAGGGGGCCACAGATACGCAGTATTTT.

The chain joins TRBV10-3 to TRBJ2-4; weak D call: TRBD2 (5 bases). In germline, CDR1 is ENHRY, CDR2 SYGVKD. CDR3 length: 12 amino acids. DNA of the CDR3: TGTGCTCGGGGAGCAGGAGAAAACATTCAGTACTTC. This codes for CARGAGENIQYF.

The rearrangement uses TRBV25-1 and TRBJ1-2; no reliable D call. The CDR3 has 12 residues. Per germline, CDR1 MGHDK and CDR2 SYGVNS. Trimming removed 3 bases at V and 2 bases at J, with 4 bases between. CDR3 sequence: CASSELNYGYTF. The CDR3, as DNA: TGTGCCAGCAGTGAGCTGAACTATGGCTACACCTTC.

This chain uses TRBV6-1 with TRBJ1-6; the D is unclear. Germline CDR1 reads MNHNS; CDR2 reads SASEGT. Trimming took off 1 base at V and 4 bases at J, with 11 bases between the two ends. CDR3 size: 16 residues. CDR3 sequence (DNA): TGTGCCAGCAGTGAAGGGTCGCGGCGTTATAATTCACCCCTCCACTTT. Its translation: CASSEGSRRYNSPLHF.

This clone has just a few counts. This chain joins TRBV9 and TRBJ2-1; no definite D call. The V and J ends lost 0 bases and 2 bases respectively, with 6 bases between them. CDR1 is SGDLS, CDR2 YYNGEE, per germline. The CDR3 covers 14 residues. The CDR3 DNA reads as TGTGCCAGCAGCGTAGCTACCACCTACAATGAGCAGTTCTTC. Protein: CASSVATTYNEQFF. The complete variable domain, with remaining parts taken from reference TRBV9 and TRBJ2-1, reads DSGVTQTPKHLITATGQRVTLRCSPRSGDLSVYWYQQSLDQGLQFLIQYYNGEERAKGNILERFSAQQFPDLHSELNLSSLELGDSALYFCASSVATTYNEQFFGPGTRLTVL.

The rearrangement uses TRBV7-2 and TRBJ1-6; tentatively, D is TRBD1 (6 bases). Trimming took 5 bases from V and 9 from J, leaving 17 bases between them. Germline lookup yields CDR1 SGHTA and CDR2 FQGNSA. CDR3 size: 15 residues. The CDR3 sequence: CASSSDGTFGSPLHF. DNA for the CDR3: TGTGCCAGCAGCAGCGACGGGACATTTGGTTCACCCCTCCACTTT.